Below, one TCR beta chain is given with its context. The germline V gene encodes CDR1 SQVTM and CDR2 ANQGSEA. This CDR3 region has 15 residues. V lost 0 bases and J lost 6; bases outside the gene matches: 3. The sample is drawn from a study of blood T cell repertoires in COVID-19. Across the study: Material from acute and convalescent COVID-19 was sourced from the United States, Italy and Spain. Sources were T cells, B-cell-depleted T cells, or PBMCs; the material itself was cDNA or gDNA.

As handled by the study authors: Reference gene primer amplification yielded estimated nucleated cell counts. Profiled with immunoSEQ multiplex PCR; TCRdb holds only in-frame clones, not every one. The V and J calls and clone size are taken from that table; D and trimming were inferred from the DNA. The sample consists of about 70,000 clones, roughly 90% of them appearing once. The sequenced material came from peripheral blood. The clonotype comes from a man aged 45-65 years with acute or convalescent COVID-19. The chain links TRBV29-1 to TRBJ2-1, with 12 bases that match TRBD1. The CDR3 here is CSVEEGDRGLNEQFF. The CDR3 DNA follows: TGCAGCGTTGAAGAGGGGGACAGGGGGCTCAATGAGCAGTTCTTC.